The clone carrying this T cell receptor beta chain was detected ten times or more. What it recognizes is unknown. The sample is drawn from a study of T cell repertoires in cytomegalovirus infection. Study results and caveats: Accumulated public TCR beta family frequency recognized individuals carrying CMV together with the relevant HLA.

In TCRdb, the reads were re-called with MiXCR into one record per CDR3 protein. The profile shows about 34,000 distinct CDR3 sequences, less than 60% of them singletons. The CDR3 is 15 residues long. Germline loops: CDR1 LGHDT, CDR2 YNNKEL (reference sequence). Trimming at V came to 5 bases and at J to 5 bases, leaving 7 bases not matched to a gene. This sequence was found in a human donor in good health (CMV status not recorded). Some clones in this sample may be carry-over from other donors' samples. Sequences were derived from CD8+ T cells from cultured PBMCs, sampled from culture after CMV antigen stimulation. This chain links TRBV3-1 with TRBJ2-1, with TRBD1 matching 9 bases. This CDR3 is CASSTPGTGNNEQFF. CDR3 bases: TGTGCCAGCAGCACACCCGGGACAGGGAACAATGAGCAGTTCTTC.